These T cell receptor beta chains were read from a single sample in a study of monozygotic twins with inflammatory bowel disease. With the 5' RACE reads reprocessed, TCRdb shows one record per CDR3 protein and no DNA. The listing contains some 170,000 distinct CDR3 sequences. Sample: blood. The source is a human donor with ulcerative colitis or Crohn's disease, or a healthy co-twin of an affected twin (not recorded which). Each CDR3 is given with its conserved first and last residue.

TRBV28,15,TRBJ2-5,CASSSPTGGKETQYF
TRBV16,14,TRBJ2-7,CTSSPGKTGVEQYF
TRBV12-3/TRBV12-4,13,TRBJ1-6,CASSFLGNSPLHF
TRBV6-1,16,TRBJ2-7,CASTPGRALRAYEQYF
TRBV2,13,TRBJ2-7,CASGRDRDYEQYF
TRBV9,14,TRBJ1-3,CASTPGTVGNTIYF
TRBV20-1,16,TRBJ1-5,CSARDVGSGNNQPQHF
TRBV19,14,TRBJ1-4,CASSMAGKAEKLFF
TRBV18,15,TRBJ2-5,CASSLLQTLEETQYF
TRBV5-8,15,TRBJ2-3,CASSLDRTGPDTQYF
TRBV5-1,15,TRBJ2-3,CASSLGPIPTDTQYF
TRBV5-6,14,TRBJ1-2,CASTSVTPAVGYTF
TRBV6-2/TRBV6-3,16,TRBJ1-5,CASSPQGRATNQPQHF
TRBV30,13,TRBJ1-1,CAWSARGNTDAFF
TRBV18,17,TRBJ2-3,CASSPEDRDRGPDTQYF
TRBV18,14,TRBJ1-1,CASLPGQGNTEAFF
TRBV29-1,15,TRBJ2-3,CSVEEGTAYTDTQYF
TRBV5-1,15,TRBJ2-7,CASSTRDRVTGEQYF
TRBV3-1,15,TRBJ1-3,CASSQGLVTGNTIYF
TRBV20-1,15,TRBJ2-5,CSARDGGQAQETQYF
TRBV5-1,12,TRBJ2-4,CASSLSPGPQYF
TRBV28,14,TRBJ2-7,CASTPYDGAYEQYF
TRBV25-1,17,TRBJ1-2,CASRPTGLSSDERGYTF
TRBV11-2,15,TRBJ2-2,CASSFQGLSAGELFF
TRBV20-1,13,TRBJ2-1,CSAEGAGYNEQFF
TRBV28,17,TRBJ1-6,CASRYGGWTRRNSPLHF
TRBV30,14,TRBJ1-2,CAWSVIPSNYGYTF
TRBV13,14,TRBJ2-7,CASSRRGYANEQYF
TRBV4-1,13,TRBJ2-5,CASSQAERETQYF
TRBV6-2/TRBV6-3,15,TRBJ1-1,CASSYPLHPNTEAFF
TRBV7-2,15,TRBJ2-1,CASRDARRRGNEQFF
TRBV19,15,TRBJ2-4,CASSIAPLAAGIQYF
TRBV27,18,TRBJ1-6,CASSLSGTGVHGDSPLHF
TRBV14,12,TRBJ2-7,CASLLAGGEQYF
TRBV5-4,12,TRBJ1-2,CASSLAGQGYTF
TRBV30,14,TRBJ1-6,CAWSSGRHNSPLHF
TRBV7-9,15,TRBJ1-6,CASAPYSSYNSPLHF
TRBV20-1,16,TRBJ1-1,CSARDLSRGGNTEAFF
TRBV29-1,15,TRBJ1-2,CSVAGGAAQTYGYTF
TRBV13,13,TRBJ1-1,CASSTKQGYEAFF